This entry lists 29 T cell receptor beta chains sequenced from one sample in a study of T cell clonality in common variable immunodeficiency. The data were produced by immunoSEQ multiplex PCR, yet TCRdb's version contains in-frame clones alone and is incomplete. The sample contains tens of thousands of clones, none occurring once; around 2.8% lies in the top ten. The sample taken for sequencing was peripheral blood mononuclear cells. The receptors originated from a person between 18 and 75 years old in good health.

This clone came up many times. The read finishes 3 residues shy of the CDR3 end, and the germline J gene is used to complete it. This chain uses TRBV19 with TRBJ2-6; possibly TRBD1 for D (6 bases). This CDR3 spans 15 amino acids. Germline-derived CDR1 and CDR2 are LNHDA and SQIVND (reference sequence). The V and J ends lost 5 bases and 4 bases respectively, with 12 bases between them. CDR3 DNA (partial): TGTGCCAGTAGTGCCGGGACATCCGGGGCCAACGTC. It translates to CASSAGTSGANV. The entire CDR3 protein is CASSAGTSGANVLTF. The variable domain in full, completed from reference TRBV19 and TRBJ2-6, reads DGGITQSPKYLFRKEGQNVTLSCEQNLNHDAMYWYRQDPGQGLRLIYYSQIVNDFQKGDIAEGYSVSREKKESFPLTVTSAQKNPTAFYLCASSAGTSGANVLTFGAGSRLTVL.

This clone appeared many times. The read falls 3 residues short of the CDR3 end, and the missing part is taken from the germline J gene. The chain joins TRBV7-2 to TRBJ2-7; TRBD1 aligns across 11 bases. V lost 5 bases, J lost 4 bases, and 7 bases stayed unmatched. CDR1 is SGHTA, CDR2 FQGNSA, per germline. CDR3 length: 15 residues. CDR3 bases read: TGTGCCAGCAGCCAGGCCGGGACAGGGGGGTACGAG. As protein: CASSQAGTGGYE. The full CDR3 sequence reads CASSQAGTGGYEQYF.

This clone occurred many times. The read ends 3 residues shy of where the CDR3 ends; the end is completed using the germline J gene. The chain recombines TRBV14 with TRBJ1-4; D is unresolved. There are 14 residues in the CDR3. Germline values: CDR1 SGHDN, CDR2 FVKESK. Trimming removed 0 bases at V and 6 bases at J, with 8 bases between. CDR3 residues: CASSQDANYEKLFF. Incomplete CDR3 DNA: TGTGCCAGCAGCCAAGATGCCAACTATGAAAAA.

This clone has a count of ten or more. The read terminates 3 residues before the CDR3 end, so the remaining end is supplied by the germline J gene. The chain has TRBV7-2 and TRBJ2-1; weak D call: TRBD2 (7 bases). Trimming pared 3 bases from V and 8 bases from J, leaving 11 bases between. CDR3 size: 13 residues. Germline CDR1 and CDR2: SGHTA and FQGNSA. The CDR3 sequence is CASSFRGRDEQFF. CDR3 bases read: TGTGCCAGCAGCTTTAGGGGGAGGGATGAG.

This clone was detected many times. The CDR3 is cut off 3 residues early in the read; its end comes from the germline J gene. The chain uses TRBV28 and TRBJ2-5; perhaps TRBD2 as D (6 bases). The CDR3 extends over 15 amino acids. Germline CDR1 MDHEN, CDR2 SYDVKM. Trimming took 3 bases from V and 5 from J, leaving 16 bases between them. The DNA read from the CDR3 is TGTGCCAGCAGTTTTCTCTCTTCCAGCGGGGAGACC. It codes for CASSFLSSSGET. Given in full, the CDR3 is CASSFLSSSGETQYF.

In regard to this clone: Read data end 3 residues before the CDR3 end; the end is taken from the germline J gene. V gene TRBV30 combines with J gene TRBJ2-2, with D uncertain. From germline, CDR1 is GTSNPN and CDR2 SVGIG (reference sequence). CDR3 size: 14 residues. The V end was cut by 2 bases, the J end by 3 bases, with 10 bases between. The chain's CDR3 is CAWSRVSDTGELFF. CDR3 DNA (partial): TGTGCCTGGAGTCGGGTATCGGACACCGGGGAG.

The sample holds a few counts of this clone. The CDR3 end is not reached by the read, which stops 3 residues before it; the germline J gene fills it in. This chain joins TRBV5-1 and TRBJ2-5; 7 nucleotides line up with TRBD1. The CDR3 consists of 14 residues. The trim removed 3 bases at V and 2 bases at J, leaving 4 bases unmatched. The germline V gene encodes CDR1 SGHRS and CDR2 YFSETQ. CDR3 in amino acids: CASSWGQRQETQYF. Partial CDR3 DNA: TGCGCCAGCAGCTGGGGACAGAGGCAAGAGACC.

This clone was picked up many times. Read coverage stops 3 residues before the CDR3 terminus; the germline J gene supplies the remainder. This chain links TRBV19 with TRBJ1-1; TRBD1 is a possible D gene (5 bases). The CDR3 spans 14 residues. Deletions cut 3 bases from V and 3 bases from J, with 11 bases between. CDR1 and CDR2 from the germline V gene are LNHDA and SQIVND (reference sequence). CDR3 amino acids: CASSMAREYTEAFF. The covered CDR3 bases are TGTGCCAGTAGTATGGCCAGGGAGTACACTGAA.

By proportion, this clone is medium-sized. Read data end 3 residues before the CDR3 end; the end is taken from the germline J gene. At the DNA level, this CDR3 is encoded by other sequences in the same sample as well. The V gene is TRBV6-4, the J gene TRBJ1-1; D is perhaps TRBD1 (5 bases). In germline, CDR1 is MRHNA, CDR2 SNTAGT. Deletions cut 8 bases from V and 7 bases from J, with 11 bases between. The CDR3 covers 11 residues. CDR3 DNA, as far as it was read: TGTGCCAGCCGGGGGATGATTGAA. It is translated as CASRGMIE. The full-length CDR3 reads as CASRGMIEAFF.

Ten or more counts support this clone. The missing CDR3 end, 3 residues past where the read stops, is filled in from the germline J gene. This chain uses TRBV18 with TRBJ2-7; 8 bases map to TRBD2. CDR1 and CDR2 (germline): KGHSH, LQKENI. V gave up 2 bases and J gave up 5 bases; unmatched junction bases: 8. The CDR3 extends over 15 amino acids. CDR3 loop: CASSPLGLAGDEQYF. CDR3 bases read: TGTGCCAGCTCACCATTGGGGCTAGCGGGTGACGAG. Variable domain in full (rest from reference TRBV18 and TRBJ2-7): NAGVMQNPRHLVRRRGQEARLRCSPMKGHSHVYWYRQLPEEGLKFMVYLQKENIIDESGMPKERFSAEFPKEGPSILRIQQVVRGDSAAYFCASSPLGLAGDEQYFGPGTRLTVT.

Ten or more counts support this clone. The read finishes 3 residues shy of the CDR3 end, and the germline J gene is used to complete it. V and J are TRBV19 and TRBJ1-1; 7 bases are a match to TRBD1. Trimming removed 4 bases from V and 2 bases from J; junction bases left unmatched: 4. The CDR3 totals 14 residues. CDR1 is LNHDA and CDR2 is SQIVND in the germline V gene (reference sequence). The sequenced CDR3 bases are TGTGCCAGTAGTAGACGACAGGGAAACACTGAA. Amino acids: CASSRRQGNTE. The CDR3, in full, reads CASSRRQGNTEAFF.

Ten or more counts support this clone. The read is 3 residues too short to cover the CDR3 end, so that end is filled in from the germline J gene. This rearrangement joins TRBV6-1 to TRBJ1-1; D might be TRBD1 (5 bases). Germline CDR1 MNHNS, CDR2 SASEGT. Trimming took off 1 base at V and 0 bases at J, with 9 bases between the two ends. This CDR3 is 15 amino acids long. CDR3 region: CASSEVPGLNTEAFF. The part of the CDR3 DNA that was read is TGTGCCAGCAGTGAAGTCCCAGGGCTGAACACTGAA.

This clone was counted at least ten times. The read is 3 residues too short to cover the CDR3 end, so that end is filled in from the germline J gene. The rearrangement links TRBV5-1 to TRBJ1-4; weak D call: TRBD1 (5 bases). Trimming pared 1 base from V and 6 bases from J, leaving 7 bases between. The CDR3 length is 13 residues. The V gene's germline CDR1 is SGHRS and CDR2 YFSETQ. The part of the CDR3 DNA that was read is TGCGCCAGCAGCTTGCGCAGGGATGAAAAA. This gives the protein CASSLRRDEK. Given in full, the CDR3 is CASSLRRDEKLFF.

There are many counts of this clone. The CDR3 protein is CASSLGLAVEQFF. The DNA read from the CDR3 is TGTGCCAGCAGCTTAGGACTAGCGGTTGAG. The gene calls are TRBV7-2 and TRBJ2-1, with 9 bases matching TRBD2. The read terminates 3 residues ahead of where the CDR3 ends, so the germline J gene completes it. This CDR3 spans 13 amino acids. The V gene's germline CDR1 is SGHTA and CDR2 FQGNSA. V shed 1 base, J shed 9 bases, and the junction held 1 base outside the gene matches.

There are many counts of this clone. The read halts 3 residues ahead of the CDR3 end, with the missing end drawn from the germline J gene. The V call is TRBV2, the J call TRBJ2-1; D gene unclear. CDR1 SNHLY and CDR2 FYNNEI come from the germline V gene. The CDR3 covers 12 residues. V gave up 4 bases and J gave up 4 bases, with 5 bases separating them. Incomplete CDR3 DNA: TGTGCCAGCAGTGGGCCTTACAATGAG. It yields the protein CASSGPYNE. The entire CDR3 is CASSGPYNEQFF.

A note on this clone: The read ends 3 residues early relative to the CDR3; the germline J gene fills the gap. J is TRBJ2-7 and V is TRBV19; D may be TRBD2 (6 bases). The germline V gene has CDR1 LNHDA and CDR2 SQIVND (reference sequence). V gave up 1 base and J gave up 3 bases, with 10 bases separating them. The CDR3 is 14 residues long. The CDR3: CASSIAEGSYEQYF. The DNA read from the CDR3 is TGTGCCAGTAGTATAGCGGAGGGCAGCTACGAG.

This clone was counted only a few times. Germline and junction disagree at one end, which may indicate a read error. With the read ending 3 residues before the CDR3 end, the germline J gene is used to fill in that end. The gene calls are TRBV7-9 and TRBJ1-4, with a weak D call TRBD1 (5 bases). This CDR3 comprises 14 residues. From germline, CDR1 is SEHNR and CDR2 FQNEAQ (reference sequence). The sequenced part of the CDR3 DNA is TGTTCCAGCAGCACGACAGCCACTAATGAAAAA. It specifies CSSSTTATNEK. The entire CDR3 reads CSSSTTATNEKLFF.

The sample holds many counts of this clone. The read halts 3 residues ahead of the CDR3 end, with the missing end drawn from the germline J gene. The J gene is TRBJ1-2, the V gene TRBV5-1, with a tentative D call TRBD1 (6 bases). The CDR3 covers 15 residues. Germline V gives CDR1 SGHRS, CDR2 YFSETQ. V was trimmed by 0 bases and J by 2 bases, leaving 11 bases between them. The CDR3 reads CASSLGGGANYGYTF. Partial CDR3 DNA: TGCGCCAGCAGCTTGGGTGGGGGCGCAAACTATGGC.

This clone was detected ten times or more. The CDR3 DNA, read in part, is TGTGCCAGCAGTGAACAGGGTCCATGGGATACG. Amino acids: CASSEQGPWDT. The full CDR3 protein is CASSEQGPWDTQYF. The chain joins TRBV2 to TRBJ2-3, with D perhaps matching TRBD1 (5 bases). Read sequence stops 3 residues before the CDR3 end, and the germline J gene provides the missing end. Trimming left V 2 bases short and J 6 bases short, with 12 bases between. Germline CDR1 SNHLY, CDR2 FYNNEI. The CDR3 runs to 14 residues.

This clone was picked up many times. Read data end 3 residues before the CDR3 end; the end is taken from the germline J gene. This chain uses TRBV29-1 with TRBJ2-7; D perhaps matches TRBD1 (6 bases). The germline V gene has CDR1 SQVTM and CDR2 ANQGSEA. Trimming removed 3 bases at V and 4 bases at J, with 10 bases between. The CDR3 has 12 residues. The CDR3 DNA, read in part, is TGCAGCGTTGAGACAGGCATATACGAG. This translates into CSVETGIYE. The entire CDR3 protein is CSVETGIYEQYF.

This CDR3 is CASSSGGDGYTF. The CDR3 bases that were read are TGTGCCAGCAGCTCAGGTGGCGATGGC. The rearrangement joins TRBV2 to TRBJ1-2; D call uncertain. The read ends 3 residues shy of where the CDR3 ends; the end is completed using the germline J gene. This CDR3 region has 12 residues. V dropped 6 bases and J dropped 6 bases, with 11 bases sitting between them. The germline CDR1 and CDR2 sequences are SNHLY and FYNNEI.

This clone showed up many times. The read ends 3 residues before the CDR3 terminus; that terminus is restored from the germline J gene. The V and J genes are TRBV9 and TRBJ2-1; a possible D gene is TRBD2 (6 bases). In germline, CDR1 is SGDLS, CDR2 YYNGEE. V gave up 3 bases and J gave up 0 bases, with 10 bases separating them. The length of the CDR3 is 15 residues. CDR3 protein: CASSGRLVSYNEQFF. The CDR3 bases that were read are TGTGCCAGCAGCGGGCGACTAGTCTCCTACAATGAG.

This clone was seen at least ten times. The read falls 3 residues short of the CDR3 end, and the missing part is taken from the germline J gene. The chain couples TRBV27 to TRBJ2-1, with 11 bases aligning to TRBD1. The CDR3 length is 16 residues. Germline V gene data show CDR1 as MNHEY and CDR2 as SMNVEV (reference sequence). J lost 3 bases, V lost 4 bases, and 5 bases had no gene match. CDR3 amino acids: CASSSRGTGGYNEQFF. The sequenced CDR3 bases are TGTGCCAGCAGTTCCCGGGGGACAGGGGGCTACAATGAG.

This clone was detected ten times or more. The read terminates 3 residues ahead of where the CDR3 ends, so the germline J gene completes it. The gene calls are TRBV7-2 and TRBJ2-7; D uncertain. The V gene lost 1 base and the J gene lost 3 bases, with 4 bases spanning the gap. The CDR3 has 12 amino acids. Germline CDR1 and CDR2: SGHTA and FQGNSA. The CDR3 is CASSLGYYEQYF. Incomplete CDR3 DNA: TGTGCCAGCAGCTTAGGCTACTACGAG.

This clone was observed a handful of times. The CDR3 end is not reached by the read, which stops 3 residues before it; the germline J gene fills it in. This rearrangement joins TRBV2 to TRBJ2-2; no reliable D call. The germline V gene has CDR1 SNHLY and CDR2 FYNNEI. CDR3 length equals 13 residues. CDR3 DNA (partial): TGTGCCAGCAGTGAATTGGTTAGTGAAAAG. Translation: CASSELVSEK. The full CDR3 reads CASSELVSEKLFF.

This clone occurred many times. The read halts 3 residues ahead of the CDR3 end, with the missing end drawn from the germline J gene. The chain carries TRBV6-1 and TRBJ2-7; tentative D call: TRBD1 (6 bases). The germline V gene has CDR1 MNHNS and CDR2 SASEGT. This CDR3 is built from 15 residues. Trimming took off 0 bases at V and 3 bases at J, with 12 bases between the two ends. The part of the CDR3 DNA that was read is TGTGCCAGCAGTGAAGCGGTACAGGGTGGCTACGAG. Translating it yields CASSEAVQGGYE. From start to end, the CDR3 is CASSEAVQGGYEQYF.

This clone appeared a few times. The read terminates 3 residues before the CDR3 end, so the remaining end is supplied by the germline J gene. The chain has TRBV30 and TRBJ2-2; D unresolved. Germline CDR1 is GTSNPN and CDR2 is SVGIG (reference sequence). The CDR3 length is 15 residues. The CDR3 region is CAWSVMAGRGSPLFF. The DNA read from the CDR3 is TGTGCCTGGAGTGTTATGGCAGGAAGAGGTTCACCG.

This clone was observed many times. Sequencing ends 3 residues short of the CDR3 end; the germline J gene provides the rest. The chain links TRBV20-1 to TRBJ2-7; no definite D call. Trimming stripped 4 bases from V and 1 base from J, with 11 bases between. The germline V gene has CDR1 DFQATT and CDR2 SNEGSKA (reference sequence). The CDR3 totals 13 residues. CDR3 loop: CSAIPLRSYEQYF. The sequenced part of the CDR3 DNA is TGCAGTGCTATACCTTTACGGTCCTACGAG.

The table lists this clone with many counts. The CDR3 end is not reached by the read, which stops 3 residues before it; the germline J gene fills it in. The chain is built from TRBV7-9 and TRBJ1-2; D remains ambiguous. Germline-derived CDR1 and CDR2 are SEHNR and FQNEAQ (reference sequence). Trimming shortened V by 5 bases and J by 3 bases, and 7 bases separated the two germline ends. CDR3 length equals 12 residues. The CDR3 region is CASSPGHYGYTF. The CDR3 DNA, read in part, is TGTGCCAGCAGCCCAGGTCACTATGGC.